Reported below is one TCR beta chain. This record belongs to a study of molecular identifiers for immune sequencing clone quantification. Via MiXCR, TCRdb re-called the PCR reads, giving one row per CDR3 protein. The repertoire holds 13,000 or so distinct CDR3 sequences, with about 17% as singletons. The CDR3 consists of 14 residues. V gave up 7 bases and J gave up 13 bases, with 25 bases separating them. In germline, CDR1 is LNHDA, CDR2 SQIVND (reference sequence). This chain joins TRBV19 and TRBJ1-2; maybe TRBD1 (5 bases). Sequencing input: naive CD8+ T cells from blood, with Jurkat cell RNA spiked in. The sample's subset: FACS-sorted CD8+CD4-CCR7+CD45RA+ naive T cells. The receptor was derived from a human donor in good health. Some libraries in this study had Jurkat cell RNA spiked in. DNA of the CDR3: TGTGCCAGTACCACGCTGGGGGTTGGCGATGGTTTCACCTTC. Translating gives CASTTLGVGDGFTF.